This TCR beta chain was recorded in a study of post-analysis software for immune sequencing data. Whole-study context: The cohort encompassed relapsing-remitting, secondary progressive and progressive-relapsing multiple sclerosis disease courses. The study's findings and limits: A handful of TRBV segments occurring more often in patients than controls included TRBV5-6, TRBV5-1 and TRBV20-1. Compared against controls, patients with multiple sclerosis displayed significantly lower normalized Chao1 diversity. By F measure, strong co-clustering occurred among samples prepared in the same batch.

Between the trimmed V and J ends, which lost 0 bases and 5 bases, there was a span of 8 bases. CDR3 length: 14 residues. The germline gives CDR1 SGHRS, CDR2 YFSETQ. Note on this clonotype: Its target is unknown.

The TCR beta cDNA libraries contained unique molecular identifiers. TCRdb recomputed calls from the PCR reads with MiXCR, one row per CDR3 protein. The sample lists about 770,000 distinct CDR3 sequences; approximately 44% were seen once. The J gene is TRBJ1-4, the V gene TRBV5-1, with D unclear. The sequencing input was blood. This sequence was found in a girl between 10 and 17 years old with multiple sclerosis. CDR3 in amino acids: CASSLAVMNEKLFF. DNA for the CDR3: TGCGCCAGCAGCTTGGCCGTGATGAATGAAAAACTGTTTTTT.